This T cell receptor beta chain was identified during a study of T cells in localized non-small cell lung cancer. Broader study findings: Heterogeneity stays possible, as sequencing covered only one tumor region. Prolonged overall survival went with higher T cell density in the blood. T cell clonality was highest in uninvolved adjacent lung, above tumor. Adjacent lung had a median approximately 50 of the 100 largest tumor clones.

Comment on this clone: Its antigen remains unidentified.

After removal of 5 bases from V and 5 bases from J, the junction contained 4 bases not matched to a gene. This CDR3 contains 13 residues. Germline CDR1 SGHRS, CDR2 YFSETQ. Produced via immunoSEQ multiplex PCR; TCRdb's table is partial and in-frame only. The sample lists approximately 41,000 clones; more than 80% were seen once. The specimen was peripheral blood mononuclear cells, collected before any cancer treatment. The source is a male donor at least 60 years old with stage II lung adenocarcinoma. The chain is built from TRBV5-1 and TRBJ1-5; 7 bases align to TRBD1. The CDR3 spells CASSQGGDQPQHF. The DNA for the CDR3 is TGCGCCAGCAGTCAGGGGGGAGATCAGCCCCAGCATTTT.